The 18 T cell receptor beta chains below all came from one sample that was sequenced in a study of shared clonotypes between healthy human individuals. Some clones are missing from TCRdb's copy, which holds only in-frame ones; the method was immunoSEQ multiplex PCR. The sample lists approximately 650,000 clones; roughly 95% were seen once. CD45RO-negative, CCR7-selected cells formed the naive CD8 fraction, which excluded terminally differentiated effector memory CD45RA+ cells. Sequences were obtained from naive CD8+ T cells sorted from blood. Receptors were obtained from a woman in her twenties or thirties in good health.

This sequence joins TRBV13 and TRBJ2-1; TRBD1 aligns across 8 bases. There are 16 residues in the CDR3. With 5 bases clipped from V and 4 bases from J, the junction kept 10 bases outside the gene matches. Germline V gene data show CDR1 as PRHDT and CDR2 as FYEKMQ (reference sequence). CDR3 DNA: TGTGCCAGCAGCGCCGGATGGCAGGGGGCATACAATGAGCAGTTCTTC. Its protein product is CASSAGWQGAYNEQFF.

The J gene is TRBJ2-7, the V gene TRBV27; D is uncertain. The CDR3 length is 13 residues. With 0 bases removed from V and 5 bases from J, the gap between germline ends came to 8 bases. CDR1 is MNHEY and CDR2 is SMNVEV in the germline V gene (reference sequence). CDR3 sequence reads: CASSLSGFNEQYF. CDR3 sequence (DNA): TGTGCCAGCAGTTTATCAGGGTTCAACGAGCAGTACTTC.

The chain joins TRBV6-5 to TRBJ2-7; no definite D call. The CDR3 is made up of 13 amino acids. Trimming cost V 0 bases and J 4 bases, with 7 bases left between them. Germline-derived CDR1 and CDR2 are MNHEY and SVGAGI. CDR3 DNA sequence: TGTGCCAGCAGTTACTCGGCTCAGTACGAGCAGTACTTC. It encodes CASSYSAQYEQYF.

This chain uses TRBV11-2 with TRBJ2-3, with TRBD2 matching over 10 bases. The CDR3 contains 16 residues. With V trimmed by 1 base and J by 5 bases, 6 bases remained unmatched. Looked up from germline, CDR1 is SGHAT and CDR2 is FQNNGV. The CDR3 here is CASSLGTSGFGDTQYF. In nucleotides, the CDR3 is TGTGCCAGCAGCTTAGGGACTAGCGGTTTTGGAGATACGCAGTATTTT.

A single count supports this clone. V gene TRBV6-1 combines with J gene TRBJ2-2, with a possible D match to TRBD2 (5 bases). Trimming left V 2 bases short and J 4 bases short, with 14 bases between. Germline V gene sequence: CDR1 MNHNS, CDR2 SASEGT. The CDR3 totals 16 residues. CDR3 in DNA: TGTGCCAGCAGTGAAATCCGGGGTTCCTTCACCGGGGAGCTGTTTTTT. This encodes CASSEIRGSFTGELFF.

V and J are TRBV6-4 and TRBJ2-1, with 11 bases aligning to TRBD2. Trimming at V came to 2 bases and at J to 4 bases, leaving 1 base not matched to a gene. The CDR3 is 15 residues long. Germline-derived CDR1 and CDR2 are MRHNA and SNTAGT. The CDR3 loop reads CASSDASGRYNEQFF. DNA of the CDR3: TGTGCCAGCAGTGACGCTAGCGGGAGGTACAATGAGCAGTTCTTC.

The chain combines TRBV6-6 with TRBJ1-2; TRBD1 matches 7 bases. Germline V lookup: CDR1 MNHNY, CDR2 SVGAGI (reference sequence). V lost 6 bases, J lost 4 bases, and 14 bases stayed unmatched. This CDR3 has 16 residues. CDR3 loop: CASRQGTDQDVYGYTF. CDR3 nucleotide sequence: TGTGCCAGCAGACAGGGGACAGACCAGGACGTCTATGGCTACACCTTC.

V and J are TRBV15 and TRBJ2-5, with D perhaps matching TRBD2 (6 bases). The germline V and J ends were trimmed by 0 bases and 4 bases, with 9 bases remaining between them. The CDR3 consists of 14 residues. The germline V gene has CDR1 LNHNV and CDR2 YYDKDF (reference sequence). DNA of the CDR3: TGTGCCACCAGCAGAGAATGGGGGGTAGAGACCCAGTACTTC. Protein product: CATSREWGVETQYF.

This chain links TRBV7-2 with TRBJ2-5; D unresolved. CDR3 length equals 15 residues. Trimming pared 0 bases from V and 2 bases from J, leaving 10 bases between. Germline V gene data show CDR1 as SGHTA and CDR2 as FQGNSA. The CDR3 here is CASSLAAYMQETQYF. For the CDR3, the DNA is TGTGCCAGCAGCTTAGCGGCTTACATGCAAGAGACCCAGTACTTC.

This chain joins TRBV28 and TRBJ2-7; 9 bases line up with TRBD1. The junction had 14 bases not matched to a gene; V was cut back by 2 bases and J by 0 bases. This CDR3 region has 19 residues. Germline CDR1 is MDHEN and CDR2 is SYDVKM. DNA for the CDR3: TGTGCCAGCAGTTTAGTCCCCGAACAGGGGGCTGTTGGCTCCTACGAGCAGTACTTC. Amino acid sequence: CASSLVPEQGAVGSYEQYF.

The chain has TRBV4-1 and TRBJ1-5, with 7 bases lining up with TRBD1. V lost 5 bases, J lost 1 base, and 5 bases stayed unmatched. This CDR3 region has 15 residues. Per the germline V gene, CDR1 is MGHRA and CDR2 is YSYEKL. CDR3 DNA: TGCGCCAGCAGCGTCGGGACAGAAAGCAATCAGCCCCAGCATTTT. Translated: CASSVGTESNQPQHF.

The chain couples TRBV7-9 to TRBJ2-7, with 10 positions matching TRBD2. The CDR3 runs 14 residues. Unmatched junction bases numbered 0, after V lost 2 bases and J lost 2 bases. Germline V gene data show CDR1 as SEHNR and CDR2 as FQNEAQ (reference sequence). CDR3 sequence: CASSLSGRAYEQYF. The CDR3, as DNA: TGTGCCAGCAGCTTAAGCGGGAGGGCCTACGAGCAGTACTTC. Full variable domain (remainder filled in from reference TRBV7-9 and TRBJ2-7): DTGVSQNPRHKITKRGQNVTFRCDPISEHNRLYWYRQTLGQGPEFLTYFQNEAQLEKSRLLSDRFSAERPKGSFSTLEIQRTEQGDSAMYLCASSLSGRAYEQYFGPGTRLTVT.

This chain uses TRBV28 with TRBJ2-1, with a weak D call TRBD1 (6 bases). The CDR3 totals 16 residues. Trimming cost V 6 bases and J 2 bases, with 17 bases left between them. Looked up from germline, CDR1 is MDHEN and CDR2 is SYDVKM. The CDR3 sequence: CASSPLQGIAYNEQFF. CDR3 DNA: TGTGCCAGCAGCCCCCTACAGGGTATAGCCTACAATGAGCAGTTCTTC.

Concerning this clone itself: Distinct nucleotide sequences in the sample also encode this CDR3. This chain joins TRBV5-6 and TRBJ1-2; tentative D call: TRBD1 (5 bases). The CDR3 runs 13 residues. In germline, CDR1 is SGHDT, CDR2 YYEEEE. The germline V and J ends were trimmed by 0 bases and 6 bases, with 9 bases remaining between them. The CDR3: CASSLAGGDGYTF. The CDR3 nucleotides are TGTGCCAGCAGCTTGGCGGGAGGGGATGGCTACACCTTC.

The V and J genes are TRBV20-1 and TRBJ2-7; 10 bases match TRBD2. V lost 3 bases to trimming and J lost 10 bases; unmatched junction nucleotides: 3. From germline, CDR1 is DFQATT and CDR2 SNEGSKA (reference sequence). The CDR3 totals 11 residues. The DNA for the CDR3 is TGCAGTGCTAGGCTAGCGGGGGTCCAGTACTTC. Encoded protein: CSARLAGVQYF.

The chain carries TRBV27 and TRBJ2-1; 10 nucleotides agree with TRBD1. The CDR3 length is 14 residues. Unmatched junction bases numbered 5, after V lost 5 bases and J lost 7 bases. The germline V gene has CDR1 MNHEY and CDR2 SMNVEV (reference sequence). The CDR3 region has the DNA TGTGCCAGCAGTCCCGGACAGGGGGTAAATGAGCAGTTCTTC. Its protein product is CASSPGQGVNEQFF.

The V gene is TRBV7-9, the J gene TRBJ2-1; the match to TRBD1 covers 9 bases. V lost 4 bases and J lost 6; bases outside the gene matches: 7. Per the germline V gene, CDR1 is SEHNR and CDR2 is FQNEAQ (reference sequence). CDR3 size: 15 residues. The CDR3 DNA reads TGTGCCAGCAGCTCCCCGGGACAGGGTTCCAATGAGCAGTTCTTC. This sequence encodes CASSSPGQGSNEQFF.

The rearrangement uses TRBV9 and TRBJ2-3; D not resolved. The V and J ends lost 4 bases and 1 base respectively, with 13 bases between them. The CDR3 runs 15 residues. Germline V lookup: CDR1 SGDLS, CDR2 YYNGEE. CDR3 in amino acids: CASSPFMGRTDTQYF. DNA of the CDR3: TGTGCCAGCAGCCCCTTTATGGGCCGCACAGATACGCAGTATTTT.